This TCR beta chain came from a study of STAT5B mutations in CD4+ large granular lymphocyte leukemia. Study-level background: Among healthy donors, a particular HLA allele went with more CDR3 'QG' motifs.

Trimming cost V 4 bases and J 5 bases, with 19 bases left between them. This CDR3 contains 15 residues. Germline V gene lookup returns CDR1 SGHKS and CDR2 YYEKEE (reference sequence). Of note for this clone: Its antigen is as yet unknown.

Study results and caveats: No patients shared main leukemic clonotypes, though roughly 27% appeared at low frequency elsewhere. Top patient clones used TRBV06 genes more often: 8/27 versus 2/35 in controls.

The protocol was immunoSEQ multiplex PCR, while the TCRdb copy is restricted to in-frame clones and leaves out a portion. The sample consists of some 23,000 clones, just under 75% of them appearing once. Material for sequencing was CD4+ T cells from blood buffy coats. This TCR was recovered from a human donor in good health. The chain carries TRBV5-5 and TRBJ2-7, with D hard to call. CDR3 region: CASSPVGVVRHEQYF. For the CDR3, the DNA is TGTGCCAGCAGCCCCGTTGGGGTCGTCCGACACGAGCAGTACTTC.